Following are 11 T cell receptor beta chains from one sample sequenced in a study of cytotoxic CD8 clonotypes in ibrutinib-treated CLL (dated by TCRdb to about 2021). Receptors were amplified or captured by the immunoSEQ multiplex PCR assay. TCRdb took this table from immuneACCESS and kept in-frame rearrangements with V and J called. Such tables lack part of the clones; where checked against another copy, unresolved V genes explain under half of the gap, and the rest is unexplained. The sample records 53,000 or so clones, 50% to 65% of which are singletons. The ten largest clonotypes hold roughly 25% of the sample. In light of the paper, this sample's time point label describes: progressive disease on ibrutinib. This specimen consisted of PBMCs, obtained at disease progression, from a patient treated with ibrutinib. Receptors were obtained from a human donor with chronic lymphocytic leukemia.

The chain has TRBV7-9 and TRBJ1-2; D gene uncertain. V was pared by 4 bases and J by 3 bases, with 18 bases between. The CDR3 is made up of 16 amino acids. Germline V CDR1 and CDR2: SEHNR, FQNEAQ (reference sequence). As DNA, the CDR3 is TGTGCCAGCAGCTCGCCGGGTGGGGTTGTGGACTATGGCTACACCTTC. It codes for CASSSPGGVVDYGYTF.

The chain recombines TRBV7-3 with TRBJ2-2; D not resolved. Per germline, CDR1 SGHTA and CDR2 FQGTGA. The germline V and J ends were trimmed by 3 bases and 0 bases, with 11 bases remaining between them. The CDR3 spans 16 residues. The CDR3 region is CASSFRRTANTGELFF. The CDR3, as DNA: TGTGCCAGCAGCTTTCGGCGGACGGCGAACACCGGGGAGCTGTTTTTT.

This clone occurred once. V is TRBV6-7 and J is TRBJ2-7; 9 positions agree with TRBD1. TRBV6-7 is an open reading frame whose function is uncertain. V shed 2 bases and J 8 bases; nucleotides not matched to a gene: 4. This CDR3 region has 13 residues. This CDR3 reads CASSYRQGVQQYF. The CDR3 DNA reads TGTGCCAGCAGTTACCGACAGGGGGTTCAGCAGTACTTC.

This clone turned up a few times. The chain carries TRBV6-5 and TRBJ2-2, with D uncertain. Germline CDR1 reads MNHEY; CDR2 reads SVGAGI. Trimming cost V 2 bases and J 8 bases, with 9 bases left between them. The CDR3 totals 13 residues. The chain's CDR3 is CASSYGSGGELFF. The CDR3 bases are TGTGCCAGCAGTTACGGATCCGGAGGGGAGCTGTTTTTT.

The gene calls are TRBV29-1 and TRBJ1-2; possible D gene TRBD1, 6 bases. Trimming took 8 bases from V and 3 from J, leaving 13 bases between them. The CDR3 sequence is 12 residues long. The germline gives CDR1 SQVTM, CDR2 ANQGSEA. CDR3 in DNA: TGCAGCACAAGGGAGGGGGACTATGGCTACACCTTC. Its protein is CSTREGDYGYTF.

This chain uses TRBV2 with TRBJ1-4; D uncertain. The CDR3 totals 15 residues. Trimming took off 6 bases at V and 5 bases at J, with 16 bases between the two ends. From germline, CDR1 is SNHLY and CDR2 FYNNEI. The CDR3 nucleotides are TGTGCCAGCAGCCCCCTAGCAGTTAACAATGAAAAACTGTTTTTT. It translates to CASSPLAVNNEKLFF.

The CDR3 DNA reads TGTGCCAGCAGTGTCATCGAGCAGTACTTC. This encodes CASSVIEQYF. V gene TRBV2 combines with J gene TRBJ2-7; D ambiguous. Trimming removed 4 bases at V and 6 bases at J, with 4 bases between. CDR3 length: 10 residues. Germline CDR1 is SNHLY and CDR2 is FYNNEI.

This rearrangement joins TRBV7-8 to TRBJ1-4; TRBD1 might be the D (6 bases). The V gene's germline CDR1 is SGHVS and CDR2 FQNEAQ. V lost 5 bases and J lost 12, with 25 bases in between. The CDR3 runs 16 residues. CDR3 sequence: CASSLQSRGVLKELFF. CDR3 coding DNA: TGTGCCAGCAGCCTACAAAGCAGGGGAGTGTTGAAGGAACTGTTTTTT.

A single count supports this clone. The rearrangement joins TRBV18 to TRBJ1-2; 7 nucleotides match TRBD1. There are 12 residues in the CDR3. V was clipped by 6 bases and J by 6 bases; unmatched bases: 4. The germline CDR1 and CDR2 sequences are KGHSH and LQKENI. The CDR3 loop is CASSHGQDGYTF. The CDR3 bases are TGTGCCAGCTCCCACGGACAGGATGGCTACACCTTC.

The chain joins TRBV10-3 to TRBJ2-3; D call uncertain. V lost 7 bases, J lost 0 bases, and 5 bases lay in between. Germline V CDR1 and CDR2: ENHRY, SYGVKD. The CDR3 loop spans 12 amino acids. The CDR3 sequence: CAITGSTDTQYF. The CDR3 DNA follows: TGTGCCATCACCGGCAGCACAGATACGCAGTATTTT.

The V gene is TRBV11-2, the J gene TRBJ2-5, with 10 bases aligning to TRBD2. CDR3 size: 16 residues. Trimming at V came to 1 base and at J to 1 base, leaving 3 bases not matched to a gene. CDR1 is SGHAT and CDR2 is FQNNGV in the germline V gene. The CDR3 reads CASSLGLAGGQETQYF. In DNA form, the CDR3 reads TGTGCCAGCAGCTTAGGATTAGCGGGGGGCCAAGAGACCCAGTACTTC.